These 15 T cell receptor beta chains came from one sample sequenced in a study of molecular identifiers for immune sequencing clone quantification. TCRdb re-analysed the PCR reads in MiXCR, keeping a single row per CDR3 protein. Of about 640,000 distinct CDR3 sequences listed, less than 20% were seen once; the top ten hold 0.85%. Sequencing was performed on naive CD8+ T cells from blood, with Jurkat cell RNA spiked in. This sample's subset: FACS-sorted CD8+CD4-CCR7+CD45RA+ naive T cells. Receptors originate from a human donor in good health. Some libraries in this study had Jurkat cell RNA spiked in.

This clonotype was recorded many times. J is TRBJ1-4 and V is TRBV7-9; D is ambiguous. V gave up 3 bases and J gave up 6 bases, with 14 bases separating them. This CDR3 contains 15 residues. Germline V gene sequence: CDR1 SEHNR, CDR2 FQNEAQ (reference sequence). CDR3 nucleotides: TGTGCCAGCAGCTTCCTGGACGGGCCGTATGAAAAACTGTTTTTT. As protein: CASSFLDGPYEKLFF.

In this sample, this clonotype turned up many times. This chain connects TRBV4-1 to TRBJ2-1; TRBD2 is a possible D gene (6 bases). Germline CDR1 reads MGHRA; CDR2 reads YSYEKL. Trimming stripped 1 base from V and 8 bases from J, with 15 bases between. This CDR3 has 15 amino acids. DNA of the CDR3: TGCGCCAGCAGCCAAGCGGCGGAGGGTCTCTATGAGCAGTTCTTC. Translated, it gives CASSQAAEGLYEQFF.

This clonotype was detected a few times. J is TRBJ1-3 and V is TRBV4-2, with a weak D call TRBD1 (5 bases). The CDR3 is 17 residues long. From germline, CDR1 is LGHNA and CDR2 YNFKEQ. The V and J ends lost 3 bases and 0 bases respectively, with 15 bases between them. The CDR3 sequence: CASSQIIVGDSGNTIYF. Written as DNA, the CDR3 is TGTGCCAGCAGCCAGATTATTGTGGGGGACTCTGGAAACACCATATATTTT.

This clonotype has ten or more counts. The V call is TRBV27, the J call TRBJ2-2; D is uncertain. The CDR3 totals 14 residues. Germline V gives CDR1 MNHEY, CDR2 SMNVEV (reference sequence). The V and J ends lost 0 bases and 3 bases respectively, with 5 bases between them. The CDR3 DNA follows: TGTGCCAGCAGTTTATCCGCGGACACCGGGGAGCTGTTTTTT. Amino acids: CASSLSADTGELFF.

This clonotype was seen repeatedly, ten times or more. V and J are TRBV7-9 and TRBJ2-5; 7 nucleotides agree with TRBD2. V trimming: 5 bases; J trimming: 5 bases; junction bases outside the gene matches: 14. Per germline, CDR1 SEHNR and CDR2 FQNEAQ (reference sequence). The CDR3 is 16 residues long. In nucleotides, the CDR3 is TGTGCCAGCAGCCAAAGGACTAGTAAGATTCAGGAGACCCAGTACTTC. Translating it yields CASSQRTSKIQETQYF.

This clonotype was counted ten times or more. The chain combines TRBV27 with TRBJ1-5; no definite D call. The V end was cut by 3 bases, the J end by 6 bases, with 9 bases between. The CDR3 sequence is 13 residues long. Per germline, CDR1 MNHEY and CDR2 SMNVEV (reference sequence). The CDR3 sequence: CASSFGKSQPQHF. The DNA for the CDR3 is TGTGCCAGCAGTTTCGGTAAGAGTCAGCCCCAGCATTTT.

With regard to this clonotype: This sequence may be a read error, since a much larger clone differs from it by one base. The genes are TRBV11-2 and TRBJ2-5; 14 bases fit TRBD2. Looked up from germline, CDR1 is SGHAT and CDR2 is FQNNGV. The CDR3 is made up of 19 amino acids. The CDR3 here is CASNLKPGLAGVYQETQYF. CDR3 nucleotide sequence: TGTGCCAGCAACTTAAAGCCGGGACTAGCGGGGGTTTACCAAGAGACCCAGTACTTC. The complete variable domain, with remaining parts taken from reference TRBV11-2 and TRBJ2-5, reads EAGVAQSPRYKIIEKRQSVAFWCNPISGHATLYWYQQILGQGPKLLIQFQNNGVVDDSQLPKDRFSAERLKGVDSTLKIQPAKLEDSAVYLCASNLKPGLAGVYQETQYFGPGTRLLVL.

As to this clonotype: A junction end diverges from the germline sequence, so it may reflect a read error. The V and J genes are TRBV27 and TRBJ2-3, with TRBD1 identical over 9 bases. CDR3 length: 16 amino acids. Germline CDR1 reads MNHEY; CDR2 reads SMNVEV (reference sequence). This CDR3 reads CAGSAAGQGLPDTQYF. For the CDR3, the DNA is TGTGCCGGCAGTGCCGCGGGACAGGGTCTTCCAGATACGCAGTATTTT.

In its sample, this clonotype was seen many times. This chain's CDR3 is CASSGGQLNTEAFF. The CDR3 coding sequence is TGTGCCAGCAGTGGGGGACAGCTAAACACTGAAGCTTTCTTT. The chain uses TRBV12-3 or TRBV12-4 and TRBJ1-1, with 7 nucleotides matching TRBD1. This CDR3 contains 14 residues. J gave up 2 bases and V 5 bases, and 5 bases lay outside the gene matches.

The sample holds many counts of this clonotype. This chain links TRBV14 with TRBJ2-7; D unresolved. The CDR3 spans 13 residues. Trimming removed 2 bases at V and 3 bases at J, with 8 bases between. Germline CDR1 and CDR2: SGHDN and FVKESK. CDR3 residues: CASSQKYLYEQYF. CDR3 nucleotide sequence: TGTGCCAGCAGCCAAAAATATCTCTACGAGCAGTACTTC.

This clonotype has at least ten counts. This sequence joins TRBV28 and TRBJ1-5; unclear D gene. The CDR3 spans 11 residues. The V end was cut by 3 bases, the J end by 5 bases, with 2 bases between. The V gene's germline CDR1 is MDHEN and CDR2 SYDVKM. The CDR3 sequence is CASSFDQPQHF. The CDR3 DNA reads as TGTGCCAGCAGTTTTGATCAGCCCCAGCATTTT.

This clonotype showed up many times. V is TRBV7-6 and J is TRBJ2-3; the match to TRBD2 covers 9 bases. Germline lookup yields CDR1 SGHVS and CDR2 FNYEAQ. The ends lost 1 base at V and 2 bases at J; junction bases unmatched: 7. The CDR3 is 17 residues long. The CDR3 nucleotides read TGTGCCAGCAGCTTAGTCCCAGCGGGAGGATCCACAGATACGCAGTATTTT. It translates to CASSLVPAGGSTDTQYF.

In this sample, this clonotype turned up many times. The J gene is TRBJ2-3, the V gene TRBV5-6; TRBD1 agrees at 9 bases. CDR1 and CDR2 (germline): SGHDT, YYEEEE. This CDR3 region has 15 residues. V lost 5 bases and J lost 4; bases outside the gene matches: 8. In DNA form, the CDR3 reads TGTGCCAGCAGGCCACAGGGGGCCCTCCCAGATACGCAGTATTTT. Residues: CASRPQGALPDTQYF.

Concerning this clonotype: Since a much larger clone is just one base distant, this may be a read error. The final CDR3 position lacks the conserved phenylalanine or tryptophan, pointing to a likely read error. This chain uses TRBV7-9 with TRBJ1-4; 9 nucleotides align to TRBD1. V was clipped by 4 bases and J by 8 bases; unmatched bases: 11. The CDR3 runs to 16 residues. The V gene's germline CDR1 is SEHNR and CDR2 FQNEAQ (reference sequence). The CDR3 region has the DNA TGTGCCAGCAGCTCGTCCTTCCGGACAGGGGACGAAAAACTGTTTTCT. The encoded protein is CASSSSFRTGDEKLFS.

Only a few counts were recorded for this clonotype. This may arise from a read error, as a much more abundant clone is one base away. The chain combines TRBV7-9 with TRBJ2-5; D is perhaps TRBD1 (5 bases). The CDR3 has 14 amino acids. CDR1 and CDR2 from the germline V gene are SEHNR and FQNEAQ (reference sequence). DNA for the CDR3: TGTGCCAGCAGCTTAGCGACAGTTTTCGTGACCCAGCACTTC. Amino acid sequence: CASSLATVFVTQHF.